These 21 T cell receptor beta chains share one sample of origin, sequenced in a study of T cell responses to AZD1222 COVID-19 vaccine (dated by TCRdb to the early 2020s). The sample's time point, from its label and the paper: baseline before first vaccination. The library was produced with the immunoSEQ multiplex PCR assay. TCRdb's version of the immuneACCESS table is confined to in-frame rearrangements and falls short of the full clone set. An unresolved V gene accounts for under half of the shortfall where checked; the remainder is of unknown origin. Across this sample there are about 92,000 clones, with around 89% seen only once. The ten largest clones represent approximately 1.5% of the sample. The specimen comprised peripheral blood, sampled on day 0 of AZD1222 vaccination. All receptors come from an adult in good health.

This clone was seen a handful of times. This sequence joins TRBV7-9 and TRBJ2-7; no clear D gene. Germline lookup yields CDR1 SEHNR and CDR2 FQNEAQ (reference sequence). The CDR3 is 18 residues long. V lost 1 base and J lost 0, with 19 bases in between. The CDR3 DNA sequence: TGTGCCAGCAGCTTAGAGCTTGGGCCCTGGACGAGCTCCTACGAGCAGTACTTC. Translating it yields CASSLELGPWTSSYEQYF.

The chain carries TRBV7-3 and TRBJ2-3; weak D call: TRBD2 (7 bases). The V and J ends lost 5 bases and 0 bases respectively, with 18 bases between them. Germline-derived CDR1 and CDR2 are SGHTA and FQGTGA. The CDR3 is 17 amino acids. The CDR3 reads CASSPTGGQASTDTQYF. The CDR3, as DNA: TGTGCCAGCAGCCCCACGGGGGGCCAGGCTAGCACAGATACGCAGTATTTT.

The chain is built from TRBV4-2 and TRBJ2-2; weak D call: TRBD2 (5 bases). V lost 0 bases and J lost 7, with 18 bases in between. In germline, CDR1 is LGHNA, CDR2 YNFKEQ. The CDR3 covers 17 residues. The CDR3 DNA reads TGTGCCAGCAGCCAAGATGAGGCAGAGCGGCATAACGGGGAGCTGTTTTTT. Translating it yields CASSQDEAERHNGELFF.

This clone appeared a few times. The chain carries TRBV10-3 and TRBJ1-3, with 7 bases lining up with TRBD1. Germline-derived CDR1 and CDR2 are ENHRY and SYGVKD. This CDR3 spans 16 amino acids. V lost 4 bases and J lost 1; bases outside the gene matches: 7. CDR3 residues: CAISGQGTRSGNTIYF. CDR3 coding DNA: TGTGCCATCAGTGGACAGGGTACTCGATCTGGAAACACCATATATTTT.

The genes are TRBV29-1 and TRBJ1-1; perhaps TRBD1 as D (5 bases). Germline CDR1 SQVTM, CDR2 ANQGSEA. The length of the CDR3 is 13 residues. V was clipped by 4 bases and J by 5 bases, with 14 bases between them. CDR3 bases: TGCAGCGTTGCGTGGAGGGACGGGACTGAAGCTTTCTTT. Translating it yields CSVAWRDGTEAFF.

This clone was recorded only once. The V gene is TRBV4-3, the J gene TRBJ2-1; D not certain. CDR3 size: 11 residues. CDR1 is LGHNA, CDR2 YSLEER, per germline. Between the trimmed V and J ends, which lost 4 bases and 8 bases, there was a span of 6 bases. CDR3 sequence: CASSLRDEQFF. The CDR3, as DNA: TGCGCCAGCAGCCTCCGAGATGAGCAGTTCTTC.

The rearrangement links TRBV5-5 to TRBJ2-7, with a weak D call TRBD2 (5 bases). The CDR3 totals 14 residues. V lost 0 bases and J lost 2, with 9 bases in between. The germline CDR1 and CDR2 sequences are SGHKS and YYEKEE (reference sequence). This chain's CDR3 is CASSLGGNAYEQYF. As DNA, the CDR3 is TGTGCCAGCAGCTTGGGAGGGAATGCCTACGAGCAGTACTTC.

The CDR3 sequence: CSVEQAGELFF. CDR3 nucleotide sequence: TGCAGCGTTGAACAGGCCGGGGAGCTGTTTTTT. This chain joins TRBV29-1 and TRBJ2-2; D unresolved. CDR1 and CDR2 (germline): SQVTM, ANQGSEA. V was shortened by 2 bases and J by 6 bases, with 4 bases between the two germline ends. The CDR3 has 11 residues.

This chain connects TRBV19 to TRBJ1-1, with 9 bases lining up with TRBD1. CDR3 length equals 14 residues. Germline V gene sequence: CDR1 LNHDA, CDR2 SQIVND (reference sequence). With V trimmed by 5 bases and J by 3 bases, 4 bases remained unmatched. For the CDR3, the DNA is TGTGCCAGTAGTTCGGACAGGGGATACACTGAAGCTTTCTTT. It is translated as CASSSDRGYTEAFF.

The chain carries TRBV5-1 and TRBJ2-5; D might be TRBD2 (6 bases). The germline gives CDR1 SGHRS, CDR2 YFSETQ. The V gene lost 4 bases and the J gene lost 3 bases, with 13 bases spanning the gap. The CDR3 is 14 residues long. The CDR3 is CASSLDYYEETQYF. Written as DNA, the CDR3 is TGCGCCAGCAGCCTGGACTACTACGAAGAGACCCAGTACTTC. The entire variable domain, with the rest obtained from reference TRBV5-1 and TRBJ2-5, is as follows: KAGVTQTPRYLIKTRGQQVTLSCSPISGHRSVSWYQQTPGQGLQFLFEYFSETQRNKGNFPGRFSGRQFSNSRSEMNVSTLELGDSALYLCASSLDYYEETQYFGPGTRLLVL.

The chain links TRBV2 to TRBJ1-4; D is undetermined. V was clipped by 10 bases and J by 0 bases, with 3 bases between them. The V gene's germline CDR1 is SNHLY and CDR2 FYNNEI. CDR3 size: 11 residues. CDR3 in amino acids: CATSTNEKLFF. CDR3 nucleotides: TGTGCCACCTCAACTAATGAAAAACTGTTTTTT.

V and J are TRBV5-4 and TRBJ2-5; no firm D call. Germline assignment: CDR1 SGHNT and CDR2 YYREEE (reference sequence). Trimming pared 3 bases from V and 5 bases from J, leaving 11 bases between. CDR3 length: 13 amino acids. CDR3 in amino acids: CASSSTGRETQYF. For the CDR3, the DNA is TGTGCCAGCAGCTCCACGGGCAGGGAGACCCAGTACTTC.

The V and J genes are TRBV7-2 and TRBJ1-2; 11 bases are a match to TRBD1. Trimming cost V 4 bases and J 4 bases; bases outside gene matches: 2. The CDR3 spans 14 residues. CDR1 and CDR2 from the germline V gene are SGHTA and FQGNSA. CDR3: CASSWGQGVYGYTF. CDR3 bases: TGTGCCAGCAGCTGGGGACAGGGGGTCTATGGCTACACCTTC.

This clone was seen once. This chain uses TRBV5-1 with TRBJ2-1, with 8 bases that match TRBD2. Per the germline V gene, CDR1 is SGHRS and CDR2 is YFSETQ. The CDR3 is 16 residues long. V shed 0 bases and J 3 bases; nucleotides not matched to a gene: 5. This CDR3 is CASSLDTSGRYNEQFF. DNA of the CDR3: TGCGCCAGCAGCTTGGATACTAGCGGTCGCTACAATGAGCAGTTCTTC.

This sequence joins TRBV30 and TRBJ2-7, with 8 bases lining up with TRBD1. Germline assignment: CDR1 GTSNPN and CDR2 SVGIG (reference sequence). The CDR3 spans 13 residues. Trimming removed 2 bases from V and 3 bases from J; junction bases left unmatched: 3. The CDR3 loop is CAWSPGQGYEQYF. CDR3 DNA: TGTGCCTGGAGTCCCGGACAGGGCTACGAGCAGTACTTC.

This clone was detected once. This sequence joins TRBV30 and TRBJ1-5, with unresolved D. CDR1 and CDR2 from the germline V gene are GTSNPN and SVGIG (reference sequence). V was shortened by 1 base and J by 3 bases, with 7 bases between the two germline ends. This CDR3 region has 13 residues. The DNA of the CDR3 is TGTGCCTGGAGTGGGCAGACCAATCAGCCCCAGCATTTT. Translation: CAWSGQTNQPQHF. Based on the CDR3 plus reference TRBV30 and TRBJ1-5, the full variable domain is SQTIHQWPATLVQPVGSPLSLECTVEGTSNPNLYWYRQAAGRGLQLLFYSVGIGQISSEVPQNLSASRPQDRQFILSSKKLLLSDSGFYLCAWSGQTNQPQHFGDGTRLSIL.

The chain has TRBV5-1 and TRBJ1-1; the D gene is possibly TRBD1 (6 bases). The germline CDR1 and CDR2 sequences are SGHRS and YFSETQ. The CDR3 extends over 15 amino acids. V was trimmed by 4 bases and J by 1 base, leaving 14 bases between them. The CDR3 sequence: CASSSPDRENTEAFF. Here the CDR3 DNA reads TGCGCCAGCAGCAGTCCGGACAGAGAGAACACTGAAGCTTTCTTT.

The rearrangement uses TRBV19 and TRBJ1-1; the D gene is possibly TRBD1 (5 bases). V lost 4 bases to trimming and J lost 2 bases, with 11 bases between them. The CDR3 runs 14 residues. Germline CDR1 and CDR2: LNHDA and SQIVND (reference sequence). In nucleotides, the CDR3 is TGTGCCAGTAGTACCAGACAGCTCAACACTGAAGCTTTCTTT. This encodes CASSTRQLNTEAFF.

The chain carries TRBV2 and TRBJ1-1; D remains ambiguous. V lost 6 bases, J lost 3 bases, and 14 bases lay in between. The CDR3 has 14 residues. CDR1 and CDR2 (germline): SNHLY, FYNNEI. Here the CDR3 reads CASRATHGDTEAFF. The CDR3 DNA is TGTGCCAGCAGAGCGACCCATGGGGACACTGAAGCTTTCTTT.

The DNA of the CDR3 is TGTGCCAGCAGTCCCAAGGGCTGGTATACGCAGTATTTT. Translated: CASSPKGWYTQYF. The chain carries TRBV9 and TRBJ2-3; no firm D call. This CDR3 is 13 amino acids long. Looked up from germline, CDR1 is SGDLS and CDR2 is YYNGEE. V was clipped by 5 bases and J by 7 bases, with 14 bases between them.

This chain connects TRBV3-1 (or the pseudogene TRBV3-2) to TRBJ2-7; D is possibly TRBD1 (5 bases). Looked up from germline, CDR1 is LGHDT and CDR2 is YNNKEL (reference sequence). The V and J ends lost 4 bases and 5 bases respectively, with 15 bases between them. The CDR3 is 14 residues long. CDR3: CASSLRTLHHEQYF. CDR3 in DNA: TGTGCCAGCAGCCTCAGGACACTACACCACGAGCAGTACTTC.